This T cell receptor beta chain was recovered during a study of identical twins. General study points: It was cross-sectional statistical analysis, not following the same donors, that the conclusions relied on. Surplus twin overlap in beta out-of-frame sequences was less pronounced. Those out-of-frame alpha sequences shared by twins showed an excess of low generation probability. Twin sharing of out-of-frame TCR alpha was underestimated by models in monozygotic pairs.

V lost 4 bases, J lost 12 bases, and 8 bases stayed unmatched. This CDR3 is 14 amino acids long. Looked up from germline, CDR1 is MNHEY and CDR2 is SVGAGI. TCRdb analysed the 5' RACE reads with MiXCR anew, one entry per CDR3 protein. The table lists over 550,000 distinct CDR3 sequences, about 7.1% of them singletons. Details on this clonotype: Antigen: not known.

The same data also went into a second study, on yellow fever vaccine responses in identical twins.

The sample taken for sequencing was PBMCs. The chain recombines TRBV6-5 with TRBJ2-3; 12 positions match TRBD1. This receptor was obtained from a woman in her late teens or twenties in good health. The CDR3 sequence: CASSSGTGGRSQYF. CDR3 in DNA: TGTGCCAGCAGTTCGGGGACAGGGGGCAGATCTCAGTATTTT.